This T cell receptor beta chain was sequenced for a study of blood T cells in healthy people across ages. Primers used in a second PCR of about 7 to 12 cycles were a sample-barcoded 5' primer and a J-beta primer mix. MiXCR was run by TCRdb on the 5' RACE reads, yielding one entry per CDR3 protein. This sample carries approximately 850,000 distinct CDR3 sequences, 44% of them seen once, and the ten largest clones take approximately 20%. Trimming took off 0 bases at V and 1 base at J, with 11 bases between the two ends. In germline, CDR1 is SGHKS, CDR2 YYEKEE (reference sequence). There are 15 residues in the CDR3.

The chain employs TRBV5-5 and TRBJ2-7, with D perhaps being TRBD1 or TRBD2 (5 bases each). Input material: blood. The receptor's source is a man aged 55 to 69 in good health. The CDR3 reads CASSLGDDPSYEQYF. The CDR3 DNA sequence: TGTGCCAGCAGCTTGGGGGACGACCCTTCCTACGAGCAGTACTTC.